This T cell receptor (beta chain) was captured in a study of shared clonotypes between healthy human individuals. Study as a whole: Contributing individuals were two females and three males aged 18 to 49. Study findings and constraints: On the whole, naive subsets had larger estimated richness than memory subsets had. In having few donors, the study represented limited genetic and exposure-history diversity.

CD4+ cell separation produced CD45RA+ naive and CD45RA-negative memory subsets. Turning to this clone: What it binds is unknown.

Looked up from germline, CDR1 is SGHNT and CDR2 is YYREEE (reference sequence). The CDR3 covers 16 residues. V was pared by 4 bases and J by 1 base, with 17 bases between. Profiled with immunoSEQ multiplex PCR; TCRdb holds only in-frame clones, not every one. The sample includes a few million clones, just over 90% of them seen just once. This TCR was sampled from a man aged 18 to 30 in good health. Some clones in this sample may be carry-over from other donors' samples. J is TRBJ1-1 and V is TRBV5-4; D is perhaps TRBD1 (5 bases). Sequenced sample: naive CD4+ T cells from PBMCs. Specified subset: CD45RA+ positively selected. This CDR3 is CASSKTGGARNTEAFF. In DNA form, the CDR3 reads TGTGCCAGCAGCAAAACCGGAGGGGCGCGGAACACTGAAGCTTTCTTT.